This T cell receptor (beta chain) was sequenced for a study of blood T cell repertoires in COVID-19. Study-wide context: The United States, Italy and Spain provided the acute and convalescent COVID-19 samples. In each case, the material was cDNA or gDNA derived from T cells, B-cell-depleted T cells, or PBMCs.

In the authors' methods: Estimated nucleated cell counts came from reference gene primer amplification. Using immunoSEQ multiplex PCR, the repertoire was profiled, and TCRdb retains in-frame clones only, with some absent. V and J calls and clone size come straight from that table; D and trimming were deduced from the DNA. The data hold approximately 85,000 clones, with around four fifths observed a single time. The CDR3 extends over 15 amino acids. Trimming at V came to 3 bases and at J to 9 bases, leaving 7 bases not matched to a gene. Looked up from germline, CDR1 is MNHNS and CDR2 is SASEGT. The source material was peripheral blood. The J gene is TRBJ2-1, the V gene TRBV6-1; 11 positions agree with TRBD1. This TCR was recovered from a woman aged 65 to 85 with active or convalescent COVID-19. Here the CDR3 DNA reads TGTGCCAGCAGTGACCAGGGACAGGGGGGCACTGAGCAGTTCTTC. Translated: CASSDQGQGGTEQFF.